This T cell receptor (beta chain) was retrieved from a study of radiation and T cells in renal cell carcinoma. Study in general: Nephrectomy followed 15 Gy stereotactic body radiation by 4 weeks.

Documented time point: baseline pretreatment blood. The treatment is: 15 Gy SBRT to primary tumor, nephrectomy 4 weeks later. The patient's renal cell carcinoma had clear cell pathology. General observations from the study: From baseline, blood top tumor clonotypes peaked at 2 weeks post-radiation.

V was pared by 5 bases and J by 7 bases, with 14 bases of the junction left unmatched. Germline V gene sequence: CDR1 LNHDA, CDR2 SQIVND (reference sequence). CDR3 length: 16 residues. On this clone: The antigen is not known.

Only in-frame clones appear in the TCRdb table, and some are missing; sequencing was by immunoSEQ multiplex PCR. Of more than 75,000 clones in the sample, 82% were seen once. The sequence was obtained from a man between 60 and 70 years old with renal cell carcinoma. The V and J genes are TRBV19 and TRBJ2-1; 7 bases agree with TRBD2. The sequenced sample was blood, obtained from a patient whose treatment included radiotherapy and nephrectomy. The CDR3 here is CASSPRGASGANEQFF. DNA of the CDR3: TGTGCCAGTAGTCCCCGAGGGGCTAGCGGTGCGAATGAGCAGTTCTTC.